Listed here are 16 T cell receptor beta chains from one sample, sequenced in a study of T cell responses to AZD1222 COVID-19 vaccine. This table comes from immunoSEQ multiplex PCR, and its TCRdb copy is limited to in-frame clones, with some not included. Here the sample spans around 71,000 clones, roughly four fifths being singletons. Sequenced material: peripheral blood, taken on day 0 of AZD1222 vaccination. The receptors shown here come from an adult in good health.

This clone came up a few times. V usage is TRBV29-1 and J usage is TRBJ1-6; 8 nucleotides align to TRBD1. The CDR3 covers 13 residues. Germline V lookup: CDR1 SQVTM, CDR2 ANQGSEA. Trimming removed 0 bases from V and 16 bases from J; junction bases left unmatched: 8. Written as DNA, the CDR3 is TGCAGCGTTGAAGACAACAGGGGGGACCAACTCCACTTT. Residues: CSVEDNRGDQLHF.

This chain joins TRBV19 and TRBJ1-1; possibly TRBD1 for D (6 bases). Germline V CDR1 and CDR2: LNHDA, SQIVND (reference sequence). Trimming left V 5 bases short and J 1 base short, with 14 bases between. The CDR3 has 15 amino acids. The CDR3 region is CASSRQETGNTEAFF. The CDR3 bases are TGTGCCAGTAGTCGACAGGAGACGGGGAACACTGAAGCTTTCTTT.

DNA for the CDR3: TGTGCCAGCTCACCCCCGGGACTTAAAAACATTCAGTACTTC. This encodes CASSPPGLKNIQYF. This chain connects TRBV18 to TRBJ2-4, with a possible D match to TRBD2 (6 bases). CDR1 is KGHSH, CDR2 LQKENI, per germline. V lost 3 bases to trimming and J lost 4 bases, with 10 bases between them. The length of the CDR3 is 14 residues.

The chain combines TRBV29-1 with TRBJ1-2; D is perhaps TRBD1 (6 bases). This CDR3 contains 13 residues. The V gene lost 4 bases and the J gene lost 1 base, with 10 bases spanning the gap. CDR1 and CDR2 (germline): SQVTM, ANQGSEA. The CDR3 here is CSVAGDFNYGYTF. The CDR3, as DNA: TGCAGCGTTGCAGGGGACTTTAACTATGGCTACACCTTC.

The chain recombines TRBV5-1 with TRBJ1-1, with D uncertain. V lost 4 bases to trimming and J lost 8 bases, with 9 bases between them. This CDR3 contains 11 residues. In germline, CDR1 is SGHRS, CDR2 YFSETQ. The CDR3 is CASSAVGEAFF. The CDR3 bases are TGCGCCAGCAGCGCGGTCGGGGAAGCTTTCTTT. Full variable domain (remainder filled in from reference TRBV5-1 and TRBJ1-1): KAGVTQTPRYLIKTRGQQVTLSCSPISGHRSVSWYQQTPGQGLQFLFEYFSETQRNKGNFPGRFSGRQFSNSRSEMNVSTLELGDSALYLCASSAVGEAFFGQGTRLTVV.

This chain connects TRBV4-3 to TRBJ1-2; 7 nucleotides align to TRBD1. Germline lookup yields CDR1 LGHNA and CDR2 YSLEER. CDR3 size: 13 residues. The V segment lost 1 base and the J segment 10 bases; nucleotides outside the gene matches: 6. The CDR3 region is CASSQARDSHYTF. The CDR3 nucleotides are TGCGCCAGCAGCCAAGCCCGGGACAGCCACTACACCTTC.

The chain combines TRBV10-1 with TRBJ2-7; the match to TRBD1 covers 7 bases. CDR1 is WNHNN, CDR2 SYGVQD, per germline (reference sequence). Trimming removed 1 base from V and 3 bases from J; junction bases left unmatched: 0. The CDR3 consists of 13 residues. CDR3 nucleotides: TGCGCCAGCAGTGAGTGGACAGGCTACGAGCAGTACTTC. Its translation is CASSEWTGYEQYF.

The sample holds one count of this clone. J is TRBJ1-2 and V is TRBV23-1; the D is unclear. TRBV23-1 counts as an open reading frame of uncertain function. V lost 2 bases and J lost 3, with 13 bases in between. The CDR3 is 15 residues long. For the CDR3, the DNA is TGCGCCAGCAGTCAACGGAAACAGCCGTACTATGGCTACACCTTC. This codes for CASSQRKQPYYGYTF.

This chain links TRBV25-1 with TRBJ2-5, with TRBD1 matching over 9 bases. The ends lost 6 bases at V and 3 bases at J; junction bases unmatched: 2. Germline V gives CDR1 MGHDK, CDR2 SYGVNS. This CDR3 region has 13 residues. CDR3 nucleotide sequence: TGTGCCAGCAGGGGGACAGGGAAAGAGACCCAGTACTTC. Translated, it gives CASRGTGKETQYF.

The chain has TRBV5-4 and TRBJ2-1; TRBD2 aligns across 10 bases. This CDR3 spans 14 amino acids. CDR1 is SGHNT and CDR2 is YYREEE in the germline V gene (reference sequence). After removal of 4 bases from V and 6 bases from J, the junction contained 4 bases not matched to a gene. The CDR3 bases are TGTGCCAGCAGCACCCAGCGGGGGGGCAATGAGCAGTTCTTC. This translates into CASSTQRGGNEQFF.

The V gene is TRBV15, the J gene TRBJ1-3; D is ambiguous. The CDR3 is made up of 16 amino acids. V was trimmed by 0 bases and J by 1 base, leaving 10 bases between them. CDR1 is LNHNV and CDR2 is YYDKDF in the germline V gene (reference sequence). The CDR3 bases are TGTGCCACCAGCAGAGATCCAACAGCGTCTGGAAACACCATATATTTT. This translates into CATSRDPTASGNTIYF.

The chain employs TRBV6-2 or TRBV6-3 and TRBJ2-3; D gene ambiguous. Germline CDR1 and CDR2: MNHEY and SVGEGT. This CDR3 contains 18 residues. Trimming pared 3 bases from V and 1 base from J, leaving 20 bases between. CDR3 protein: CASSYPFRGTGGTDTQYF. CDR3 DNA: TGTGCCAGCAGTTATCCTTTTCGTGGAACCGGAGGCACAGATACGCAGTATTTT.

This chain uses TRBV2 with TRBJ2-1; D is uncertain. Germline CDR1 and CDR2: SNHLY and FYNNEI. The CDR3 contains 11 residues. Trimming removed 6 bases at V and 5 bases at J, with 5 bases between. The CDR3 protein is CASRRHNEQFF. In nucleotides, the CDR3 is TGTGCCAGCAGGCGTCACAATGAGCAGTTCTTC.

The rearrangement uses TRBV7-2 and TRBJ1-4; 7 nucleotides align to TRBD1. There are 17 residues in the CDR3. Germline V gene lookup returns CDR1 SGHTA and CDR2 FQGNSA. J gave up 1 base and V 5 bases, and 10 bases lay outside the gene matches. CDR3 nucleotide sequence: TGTGCCAGCAGCCCGACAGGGTTTAGGCGAACTAATGAAAAACTGTTTTTT. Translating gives CASSPTGFRRTNEKLFF.

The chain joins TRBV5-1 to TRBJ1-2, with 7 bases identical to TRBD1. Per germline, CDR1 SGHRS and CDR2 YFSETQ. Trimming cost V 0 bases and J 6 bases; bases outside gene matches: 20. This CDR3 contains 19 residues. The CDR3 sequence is CASSLASSQGVNEGNGYTF. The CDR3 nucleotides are TGCGCCAGCAGCTTGGCCAGCTCGCAGGGGGTTAATGAGGGCAATGGCTACACCTTC. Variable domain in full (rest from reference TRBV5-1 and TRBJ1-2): KAGVTQTPRYLIKTRGQQVTLSCSPISGHRSVSWYQQTPGQGLQFLFEYFSETQRNKGNFPGRFSGRQFSNSRSEMNVSTLELGDSALYLCASSLASSQGVNEGNGYTFGSGTRLTVV.

This CDR3 is CASSLFFFPGGELFF. As DNA, the CDR3 is TGCGCCAGCAGCTTGTTTTTTTTTCCGGGCGGGGAGCTGTTTTTT. J is TRBJ2-2 and V is TRBV5-1; D unresolved. The CDR3 is 15 residues long. Germline values: CDR1 SGHRS, CDR2 YFSETQ. V lost 1 base to trimming and J lost 7 bases, with 14 bases between them.